The 6 T cell receptor beta chains presented below share a single source sample, sequenced in a study of shared clonotypes between healthy human individuals. The data were produced by immunoSEQ multiplex PCR, yet TCRdb's version contains in-frame clones alone and is incomplete. This table has some 300,000 clones, around four fifths appearing once. Sequenced material: memory CD4+ T cells sorted from blood. Subset given: CD45RA-negative fraction. The source of these receptors is a man aged 25 to 45 in good health.

The rearrangement links TRBV2 to TRBJ2-3, with D possibly being TRBD1 (5 bases). V was clipped by 6 bases and J by 2 bases, with 18 bases between them. The germline V gene has CDR1 SNHLY and CDR2 FYNNEI. The length of the CDR3 is 16 residues. CDR3 coding DNA: TGTGCCAGCAGCAAAAGGATGGCAGGGCCCACAGATACGCAGTATTTT. Translating it yields CASSKRMAGPTDTQYF.

V is TRBV14 and J is TRBJ1-1; D is ambiguous. The CDR3 is made up of 13 amino acids. The germline V gene has CDR1 SGHDN and CDR2 FVKESK. Trimming cost V 1 base and J 7 bases, with 10 bases left between them. The CDR3 spells CASSQVFMGEAFF. The CDR3 DNA is TGTGCCAGCAGCCAAGTTTTTATGGGTGAAGCTTTCTTT.

The chain joins TRBV4-3 to TRBJ1-3; D perhaps matches TRBD1 (6 bases). Per the germline V gene, CDR1 is LGHNA and CDR2 is YSLEER. This CDR3 contains 14 residues. The germline V and J ends were trimmed by 5 bases and 0 bases, with 8 bases remaining between them. The chain's CDR3 is CASSRDTSGNTIYF. DNA for the CDR3: TGCGCCAGCAGCAGGGACACCTCTGGAAACACCATATATTTT.

This clone was detected many times. The rearrangement uses TRBV13 and TRBJ1-3, with 7 positions matching TRBD1. Germline V gene sequence: CDR1 PRHDT, CDR2 FYEKMQ (reference sequence). The CDR3 length is 15 residues. J was trimmed by 3 bases and V by 3 bases; bases with no gene match: 5. The CDR3 DNA reads as TGTGCCAGCAGCTTCAGGGGGTTGGATGGAAACACCATATATTTT. It specifies CASSFRGLDGNTIYF.

The chain recombines TRBV9 with TRBJ2-1; 10 bases line up with TRBD1. Germline lookup yields CDR1 SGDLS and CDR2 YYNGEE. V was pared by 6 bases and J by 7 bases, with 10 bases of the junction left unmatched. This CDR3 region has 15 residues. In nucleotides, the CDR3 is TGTGCCAGCACCCGGGGACAGGGGTCGAGGAATGAGCAGTTCTTC. Residues: CASTRGQGSRNEQFF.

V is TRBV30 and J is TRBJ2-5; D is uncertain. Germline V gives CDR1 GTSNPN, CDR2 SVGIG (reference sequence). V lost 3 bases and J 4 bases, leaving 6 bases between the germline ends. The CDR3 contains 11 residues. CDR3 in amino acids: CAWSQRETQYF. CDR3 bases: TGTGCCTGGAGCCAGCGAGAGACCCAGTACTTC.